Below, 18 T cell receptor beta chains from the same sample are listed, as sequenced in a study of molecular identifiers for immune sequencing clone quantification. TCRdb reanalysed the PCR reads using MiXCR and keeps one entry per CDR3 protein. This sample yields hundreds of thousands of distinct CDR3 sequences, of which roughly 25% are seen a single time; about 0.78% belongs to the top ten. The sequencing input was naive CD8+ T cells from blood, with Jurkat cell RNA spiked in. The subset: FACS-sorted CD8+CD4-CCR7+CD45RA+ naive T cells. These receptors all come from a human donor in good health. Some libraries in this study had Jurkat cell RNA spiked in.

With respect to this clonotype: Germline is not matched at one junction end, which may reflect a read error. V and J are TRBV12-3 or TRBV12-4 and TRBJ1-2; D is unclear. This CDR3 comprises 13 residues. CDR3 protein: CVSSPTEDYGYTF. The CDR3 DNA reads TGTGTCAGCAGTCCCACAGAGGACTATGGCTACACCTTC.

This clonotype was detected a few times. J is TRBJ1-5 and V is TRBV19; D ambiguous. The germline V gene encodes CDR1 LNHDA and CDR2 SQIVND (reference sequence). CDR3 length: 15 residues. The ends were cut back, 3 bases at V and 1 base at J, with 10 bases in the middle. The CDR3: CASSIAPPSNQPQHF. In DNA, the CDR3 is TGTGCCAGTAGTATCGCCCCGCCGAGCAATCAGCCCCAGCATTTT. The full variable domain, in which reference TRBV19 and TRBJ1-5 provide the parts outside the CDR3, is DGGITQSPKYLFRKEGQNVTLSCEQNLNHDAMYWYRQDPGQGLRLIYYSQIVNDFQKGDIAEGYSVSREKKESFPLTVTSAQKNPTAFYLCASSIAPPSNQPQHFGDGTRLSIL.

J is TRBJ2-7 and V is TRBV5-1; 10 bases fit TRBD1. This CDR3 has 14 residues. The trim removed 7 bases at V and 3 bases at J, leaving 7 bases unmatched. Per germline, CDR1 SGHRS and CDR2 YFSETQ. CDR3 protein: CASGSGTGVYEQYF. The CDR3 nucleotides read TGCGCCAGCGGCTCCGGGACAGGGGTCTACGAGCAGTACTTC.

As for this clonotype: This may be a read error: a much more frequent sequence differs by one nucleotide. The rearrangement joins TRBV4-1 to TRBJ1-1, with D possibly being TRBD1 (6 bases). CDR1 is MGHRA and CDR2 is YSYEKL in the germline V gene. This CDR3 contains 17 residues. The CDR3 spells CASSQDRGGKGNTGAFF. The CDR3 DNA reads TGCGCCAGCAGCCAAGATAGGGGGGGAAAGGGGAACACTGGAGCTTTCTTT.

This clonotype was picked up a small number of times. CDR3 residues: CASSMGVMYQETQYF. The CDR3 DNA is TGTGCCAGTAGTATGGGAGTAATGTACCAAGAGACCCAGTACTTC. J is TRBJ2-5 and V is TRBV19, with a tentative D call TRBD2 (5 bases). CDR1 is LNHDA and CDR2 is SQIVND in the germline V gene (reference sequence). Trimming took off 3 bases at V and 0 bases at J, with 11 bases between the two ends. This CDR3 has 15 amino acids. Looking up the rest from reference TRBV19 and TRBJ2-5 gives the full variable domain: DGGITQSPKYLFRKEGQNVTLSCEQNLNHDAMYWYRQDPGQGLRLIYYSQIVNDFQKGDIAEGYSVSREKKESFPLTVTSAQKNPTAFYLCASSMGVMYQETQYFGPGTRLLVL.

Ten or more counts support this clonotype. The chain employs TRBV29-1 and TRBJ2-2; 10 bases line up with TRBD1. The length of the CDR3 is 14 residues. Germline V gene data show CDR1 as SQVTM and CDR2 as ANQGSEA. V dropped 3 bases and J dropped 7; count of bases not matched to a gene: 5. The CDR3 DNA is TGCAGCGTTGAGCTGGGACAGGGGATCGGGGAGCTGTTTTTT. Its protein product is CSVELGQGIGELFF.

The rearrangement links TRBV5-1 to TRBJ2-7; D perhaps matches TRBD1 (6 bases). Trimming removed 4 bases at V and 3 bases at J, with 14 bases between. The CDR3 is 14 amino acids. Per germline, CDR1 SGHRS and CDR2 YFSETQ. The CDR3 reads CASSPGQEVYEQYF. CDR3 sequence (DNA): TGCGCCAGCAGCCCGGGACAAGAGGTCTACGAGCAGTACTTC.

A few counts support this clonotype. J is TRBJ2-1 and V is TRBV19; 9 nucleotides agree with TRBD2. The junction had 8 bases not matched to a gene; V was cut back by 8 bases and J by 3 bases. The CDR3 spans 15 residues. CDR1 and CDR2 from the germline V gene are LNHDA and SQIVND (reference sequence). CDR3 DNA sequence: TGTGCCAGTCGCCTAGCGGGGATCTTCTACAATGAGCAGTTCTTC. Translating gives CASRLAGIFYNEQFF.

This clonotype appeared a few times. The CDR3 nucleotides read TGTGCCAGCAGCCAAGCTAAGGGGTTCTCAGGAAACACCATATATTTT. This gives the protein CASSQAKGFSGNTIYF. V and J are TRBV14 and TRBJ1-3; TRBD1 might be the D (5 bases). Germline V gene lookup returns CDR1 SGHDN and CDR2 FVKESK. The CDR3 has 16 residues. The ends were cut back, 1 base at V and 4 bases at J, with 14 bases in the middle.

About this clonotype: No conserved phenylalanine or tryptophan ends this CDR3, so it is likely a read error. V and J are TRBV7-2 and TRBJ1-1; 9 bases are shared with TRBD1. Unmatched junction bases numbered 10, after V lost 3 bases and J lost 11 bases. Germline lookup yields CDR1 SGHTA and CDR2 FQGNSA. The CDR3 contains 14 residues. CDR3 residues: CASSFTGGALGAFV. The CDR3 DNA is TGTGCCAGCAGCTTTACAGGGGGCGCGTTGGGGGCTTTCGTT.

This clonotype was observed a single time. The chain combines TRBV11-2 with TRBJ2-3; D gene uncertain. Germline V gene lookup returns CDR1 SGHAT and CDR2 FQNNGV. This CDR3 region has 14 residues. Trimming took 4 bases from V and 4 from J, leaving 12 bases between them. CDR3 DNA sequence: TGTGCCAGCAGCTCAAACCCCCCCCCAGATACGCAGTATTTT. Protein product: CASSSNPPPDTQYF.

This sequence joins TRBV4-3 and TRBJ2-1; D unclear. Trimming pared 4 bases from V and 5 bases from J, leaving 15 bases between. From germline, CDR1 is LGHNA and CDR2 YSLEER. This CDR3 spans 15 amino acids. CDR3 protein: CASSPGPLGDNEQFF. As DNA, the CDR3 is TGCGCCAGCAGCCCTGGACCCCTAGGTGACAATGAGCAGTTCTTC.

Only one count was recorded for this clonotype. This clone may be a read error of a much larger clone one base away. V is TRBV20-1 and J is TRBJ2-7; 7 bases are shared with TRBD2. The CDR3 covers 16 residues. The germline V gene has CDR1 DFQATT and CDR2 SNEGSKA (reference sequence). Losses at the gene ends were 1 base for V and 3 bases for J; bases not matched to a gene: 12. The CDR3 sequence is CSARAGGLGLFYEQYF. As DNA, the CDR3 is TGCAGTGCTAGAGCGGGAGGCCTGGGGCTTTTCTACGAGCAGTACTTC.

Only one count was recorded for this clonotype. At one boundary the junction diverges from the germline segment, which might be a read error. The chain joins TRBV7-9 to TRBJ2-7; 9 bases line up with TRBD1. This CDR3 spans 15 amino acids. From germline, CDR1 is SEHNR and CDR2 FQNEAQ (reference sequence). Here the CDR3 reads CASSSGDTGGWFSRF. The CDR3 coding sequence is TGTGCCAGCAGCTCGGGGGACACAGGGGGCTGGTTCAGCCGCTTC.

The gene calls are TRBV12-3 or TRBV12-4 and TRBJ1-6; TRBD1 is a possible D gene (5 bases). The CDR3 has 11 amino acids. V shed 9 bases and J shed 9 bases, with 9 bases lying between them. The CDR3 DNA reads as TGTGCCAGGCAGGGTTCTTCACCCCTCCACTTT. Its translation: CARQGSSPLHF.

This chain joins TRBV6-2 or TRBV6-3 and TRBJ2-1, with D tentatively TRBD2 (6 bases). Trimming took 5 bases from V and 8 from J, leaving 10 bases between them. Germline CDR1 MNHEY, CDR2 SVGEGT. CDR3 length: 12 residues. CDR3: CASSDPSDEQFF. CDR3 DNA sequence: TGTGCCAGCAGTGATCCTAGCGATGAGCAGTTCTTC.

On this clonotype: This may stem from a read error, because a much larger clone lies one nucleotide away. The chain combines TRBV9 with TRBJ2-4; D tentatively reads TRBD1 or TRBD2 (5 bases each). The CDR3 is 16 residues long. Germline CDR1 and CDR2: SGDLS and YYNGEE. The CDR3 protein is CASSWGTAAGKDIQYF. The DNA of the CDR3 is TGTGCCAGCAGCTGGGGGACGGCTGCCGGCAAAGACATTCAGTACTTC.

This clonotype came up many times. The chain carries TRBV5-1 and TRBJ2-2; D unresolved. The CDR3 is 13 amino acids. CDR1 is SGHRS and CDR2 is YFSETQ in the germline V gene. V gave up 1 base and J gave up 1 base, with 2 bases separating them. The CDR3 region is CASSLMNTGELFF. For the CDR3, the DNA is TGCGCCAGCAGCTTGATGAACACCGGGGAGCTGTTTTTT.